This T cell receptor (beta chain) was profiled in a study of cytomegalovirus exposure and HLA in healthy donors. This clone was seen more than once but under ten times. The CDR3 spans 11 residues. CDR1 and CDR2 from the germline V gene are MNHNY and SVGAGI (reference sequence). The V end lost 6 bases, the J end lost 6 bases, and 8 bases lay between the germline ends. The PCR contained 60 Vbeta and 13 Jbeta primers. Data came from immunoSEQ multiplex PCR; TCRdb stores just in-frame clones and leaves some out. The table lists about 210,000 clones, around 76% of them singletons, with approximately 6.5% in the top ten.

The sequenced material came from PBMCs. The clonotype originates from a middle-aged man in good health and CMV-seropositive. The J gene is TRBJ1-1, the V gene TRBV6-6, with D perhaps matching TRBD1 (6 bases). CDR3 nucleotide sequence: TGTGCCAGCAGCAGGGGCCCTGAAGCTTTCTTT. Translating gives CASSRGPEAFF.